The clone carrying this TCR beta chain was picked up one time. Generated by immunoSEQ multiplex PCR, the TCRdb table keeps only in-frame clones and is missing some. Of 350,000 to 400,000 clones listed, around 87% are singletons. V shed 2 bases and J 4 bases; nucleotides not matched to a gene: 4. The CDR3 contains 15 residues. Germline lookup yields CDR1 KGHSY and CDR2 FQNENV. This sample is drawn from a study of blood T cell repertoires in COVID-19. On the study more broadly: Samples of COVID-19 (acute and convalescent) were obtained from the United States, Italy and Spain. T cells, B-cell-depleted T cells, or PBMCs provided the cDNA or gDNA that served as material.

This clonotype originated in a man aged 35-49 years in a cohort exposed to, infected with or recovered from COVID-19 (not recorded which). The rearrangement links TRBV16 to TRBJ1-1, with 10 bases aligning to TRBD1. The sample was PBMCs or T cells enriched from blood (not recorded which). CDR3 bases: TGTGCCAGCAGCCAACTGGGACAGGGGCGCACTGAAGCTTTCTTT. Translating it yields CASSQLGQGRTEAFF.